This T cell receptor beta chain came from a study of blood T cell repertoires in COVID-19. Cohort 3 donors counted as recovered after two negative PCRs, clearance, or resolved symptoms. In the original workflow: Estimates of nucleated cell counts were drawn from the amplification of reference gene primers. Clones were read by immunoSEQ multiplex PCR, and TCRdb kept only the in-frame ones, dropping some. V and J calls and clone size are copied from that table; D and trimming were computed from the DNA. Of about 330,000 clones listed, around nine tenths are singletons. In the case of this clone: Other DNA sequences within the sample encode an identical CDR3.

Source material: PBMCs or T cells enriched from blood (not recorded which). This receptor was identified in a man aged 30-40 years who had recovered from COVID-19.

CDR3 protein: CASSLGQGSYEQYF. The CDR3, as DNA: TGCGCCAGCAGCTTGGGGCAGGGTTCCTACGAGCAGTACTTC. This chain joins TRBV5-1 and TRBJ2-7; D might be TRBD1 (5 bases). Trimming shortened V by 0 bases and J by 1 base, and 8 bases separated the two germline ends. The CDR3 has 14 residues. The germline V gene has CDR1 SGHRS and CDR2 YFSETQ. Drawing the rest from reference TRBV5-1 and TRBJ2-7, the complete variable domain is KAGVTQTPRYLIKTRGQQVTLSCSPISGHRSVSWYQQTPGQGLQFLFEYFSETQRNKGNFPGRFSGRQFSNSRSEMNVSTLELGDSALYLCASSLGQGSYEQYFGPGTRLTVT.